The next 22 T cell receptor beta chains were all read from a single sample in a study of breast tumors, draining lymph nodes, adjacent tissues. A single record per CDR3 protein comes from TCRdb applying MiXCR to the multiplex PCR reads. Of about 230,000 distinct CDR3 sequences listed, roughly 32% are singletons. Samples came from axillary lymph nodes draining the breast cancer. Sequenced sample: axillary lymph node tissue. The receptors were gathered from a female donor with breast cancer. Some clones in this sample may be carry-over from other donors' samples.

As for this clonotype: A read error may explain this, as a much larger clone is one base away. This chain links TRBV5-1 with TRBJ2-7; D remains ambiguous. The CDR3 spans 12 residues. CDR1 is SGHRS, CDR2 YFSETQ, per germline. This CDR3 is CASSQDNYEHYF. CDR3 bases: TGCGCCAGCAGCCAAGACAACTACGAGCACTACTTC.

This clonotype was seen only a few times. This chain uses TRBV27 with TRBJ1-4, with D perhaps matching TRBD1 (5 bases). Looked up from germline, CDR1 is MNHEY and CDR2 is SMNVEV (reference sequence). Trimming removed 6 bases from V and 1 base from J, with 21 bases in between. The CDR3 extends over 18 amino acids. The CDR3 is CASRYSGTEDGTNEKLFF. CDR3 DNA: TGTGCCAGCAGGTACTCCGGGACTGAGGATGGAACTAATGAAAAACTGTTTTTT.

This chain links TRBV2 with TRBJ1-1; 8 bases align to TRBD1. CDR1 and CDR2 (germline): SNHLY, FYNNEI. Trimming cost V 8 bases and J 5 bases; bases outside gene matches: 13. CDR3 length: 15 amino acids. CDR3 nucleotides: TGTGCCAGCGAAAACCGTCAGGGGGCTGGAACTGAAGCTTTCTTT. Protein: CASENRQGAGTEAFF.

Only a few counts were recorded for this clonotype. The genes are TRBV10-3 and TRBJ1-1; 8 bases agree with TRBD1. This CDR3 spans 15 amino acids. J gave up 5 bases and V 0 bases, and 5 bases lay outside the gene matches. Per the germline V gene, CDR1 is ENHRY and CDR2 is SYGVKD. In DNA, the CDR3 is TGTGCCATCAGTGAGTCGGGCAGGGGGCATACTGAAGCTTTCTTT. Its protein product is CAISESGRGHTEAFF.

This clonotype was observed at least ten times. CDR3 residues: CSARDILAQPRNEQFF. The CDR3 bases are TGCAGTGCTAGAGATATTCTAGCCCAACCCCGCAATGAGCAGTTCTTC. The rearrangement joins TRBV20-1 to TRBJ2-1; possibly TRBD2 for D (5 bases). CDR3 size: 16 residues. The germline V gene encodes CDR1 DFQATT and CDR2 SNEGSKA (reference sequence). The ends were cut back, 0 bases at V and 6 bases at J, with 18 bases in the middle.

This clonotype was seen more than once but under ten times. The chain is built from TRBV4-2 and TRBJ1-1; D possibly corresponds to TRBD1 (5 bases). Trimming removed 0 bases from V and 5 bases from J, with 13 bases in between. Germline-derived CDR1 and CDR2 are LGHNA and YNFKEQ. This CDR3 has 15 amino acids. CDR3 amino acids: CASSQEYQGGTEAFF. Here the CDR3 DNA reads TGTGCCAGCAGCCAAGAGTACCAGGGTGGTACTGAAGCTTTCTTT.

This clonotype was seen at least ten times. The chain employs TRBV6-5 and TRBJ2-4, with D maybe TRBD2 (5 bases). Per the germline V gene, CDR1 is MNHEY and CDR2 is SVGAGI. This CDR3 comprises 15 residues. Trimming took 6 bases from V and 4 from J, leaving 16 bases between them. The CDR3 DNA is TGTGCCAGCAGACCTCCCGGGGTCGGGAAAAACATTCAGTACTTC. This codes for CASRPPGVGKNIQYF.

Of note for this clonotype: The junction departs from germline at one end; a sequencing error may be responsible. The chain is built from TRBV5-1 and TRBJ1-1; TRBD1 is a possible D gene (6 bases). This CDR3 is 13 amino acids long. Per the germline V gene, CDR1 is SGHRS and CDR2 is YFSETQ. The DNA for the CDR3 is TGCGCCAGCAGGGCTGGGGGGGACACTGACGCTTTCTTT. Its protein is CASRAGGDTDAFF.

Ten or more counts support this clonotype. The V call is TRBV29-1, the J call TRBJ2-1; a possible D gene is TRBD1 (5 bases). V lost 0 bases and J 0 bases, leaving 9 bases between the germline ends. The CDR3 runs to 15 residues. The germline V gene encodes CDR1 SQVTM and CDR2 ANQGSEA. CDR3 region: CSVEEMDNSYNEQFF. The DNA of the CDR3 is TGCAGCGTTGAAGAGATGGACAACTCCTACAATGAGCAGTTCTTC.

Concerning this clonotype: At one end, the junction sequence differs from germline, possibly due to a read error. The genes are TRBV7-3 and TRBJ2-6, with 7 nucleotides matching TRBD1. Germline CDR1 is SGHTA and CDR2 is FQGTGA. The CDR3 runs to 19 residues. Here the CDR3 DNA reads TGTGCCAGCAGCACGGAAGACGACAGGGATTATCTTGGGCCCAACGTCCTGACTTTC. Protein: CASSTEDDRDYLGPNVLTF. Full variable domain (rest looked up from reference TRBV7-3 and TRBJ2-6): GAGVSQTPSNKVTEKGKYVELRCDPISGHTALYWYRQSLGQGPEFLIYFQGTGAADDSGLPNDRFFAVRPEGSVSTLKIQRTERGDSAVYLCASSTEDDRDYLGPNVLTFGAGSRLTVL.

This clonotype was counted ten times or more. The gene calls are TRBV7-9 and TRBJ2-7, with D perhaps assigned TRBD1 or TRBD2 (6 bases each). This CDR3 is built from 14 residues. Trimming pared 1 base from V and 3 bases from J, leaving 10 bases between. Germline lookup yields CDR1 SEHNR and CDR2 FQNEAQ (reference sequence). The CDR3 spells CASSLGRGDYEQYF. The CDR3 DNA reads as TGTGCCAGCAGCTTAGGGAGGGGGGACTACGAGCAGTACTTC.

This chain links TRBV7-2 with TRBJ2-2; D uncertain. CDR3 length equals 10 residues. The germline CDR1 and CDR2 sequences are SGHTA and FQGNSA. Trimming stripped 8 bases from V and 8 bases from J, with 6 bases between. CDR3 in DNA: TGTGCCAGCCGAATGGGGGAGCTGTTTTTT. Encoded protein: CASRMGELFF.

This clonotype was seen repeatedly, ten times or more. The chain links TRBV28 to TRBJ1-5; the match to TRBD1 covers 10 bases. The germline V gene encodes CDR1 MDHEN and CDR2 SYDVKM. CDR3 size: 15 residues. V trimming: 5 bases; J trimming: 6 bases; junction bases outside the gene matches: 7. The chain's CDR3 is CASSETDRGLQPQHF. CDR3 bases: TGTGCCAGCAGTGAGACAGACAGGGGGCTTCAGCCCCAGCATTTT.

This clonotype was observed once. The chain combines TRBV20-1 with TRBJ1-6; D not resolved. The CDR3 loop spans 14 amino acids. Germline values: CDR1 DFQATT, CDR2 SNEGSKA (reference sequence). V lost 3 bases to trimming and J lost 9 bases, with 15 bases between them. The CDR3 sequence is CSASFSKIVSPLHF. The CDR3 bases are TGCAGTGCTAGCTTCTCGAAGATAGTTTCACCCCTCCACTTT.

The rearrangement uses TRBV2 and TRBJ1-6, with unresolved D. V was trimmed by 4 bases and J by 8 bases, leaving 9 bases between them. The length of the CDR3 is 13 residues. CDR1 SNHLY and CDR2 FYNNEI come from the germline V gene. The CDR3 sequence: CASSATGYSPLHF. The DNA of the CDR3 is TGTGCCAGCAGTGCGACCGGCTATTCACCCCTCCACTTT.

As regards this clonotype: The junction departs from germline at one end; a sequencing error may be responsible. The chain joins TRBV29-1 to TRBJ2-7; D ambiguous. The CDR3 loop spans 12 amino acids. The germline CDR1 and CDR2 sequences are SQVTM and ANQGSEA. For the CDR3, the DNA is TGCAGCGTTGAAGGGAGCTCCTACGGGCAGTACTTC. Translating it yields CSVEGSSYGQYF.

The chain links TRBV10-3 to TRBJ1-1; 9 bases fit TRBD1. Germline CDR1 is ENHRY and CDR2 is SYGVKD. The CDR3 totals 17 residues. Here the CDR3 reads CASRLEQTGGAGTEAFF. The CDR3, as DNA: TGTGCATCCAGACTAGAGCAAACAGGGGGCGCGGGGACTGAAGCTTTCTTT.

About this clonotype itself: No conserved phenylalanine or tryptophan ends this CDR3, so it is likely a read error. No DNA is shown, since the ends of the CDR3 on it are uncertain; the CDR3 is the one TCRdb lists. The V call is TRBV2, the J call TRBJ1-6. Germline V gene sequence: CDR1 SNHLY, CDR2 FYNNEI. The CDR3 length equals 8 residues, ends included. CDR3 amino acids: CASGRHPS.

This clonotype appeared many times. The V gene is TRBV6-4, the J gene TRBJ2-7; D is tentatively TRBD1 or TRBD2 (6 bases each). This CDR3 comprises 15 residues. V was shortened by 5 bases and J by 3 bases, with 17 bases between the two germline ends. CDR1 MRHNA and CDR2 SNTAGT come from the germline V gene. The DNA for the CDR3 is TGTGCCAGCAGTCAGGGGCCGGGGGCGATCTACGAGCAGTACTTC. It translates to CASSQGPGAIYEQYF.

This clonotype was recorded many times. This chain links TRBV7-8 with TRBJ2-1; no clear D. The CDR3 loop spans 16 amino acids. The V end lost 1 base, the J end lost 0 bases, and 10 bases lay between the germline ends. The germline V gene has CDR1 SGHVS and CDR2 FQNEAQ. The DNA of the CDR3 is TGTGCCAGCAGCTTAGTTCGGGCTCGCTCCTACAATGAGCAGTTCTTC. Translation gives CASSLVRARSYNEQFF.

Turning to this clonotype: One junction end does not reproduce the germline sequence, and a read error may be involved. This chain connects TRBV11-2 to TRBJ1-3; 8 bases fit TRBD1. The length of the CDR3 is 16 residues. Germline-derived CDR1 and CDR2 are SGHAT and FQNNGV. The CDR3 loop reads CASGFRDRYSGNTIYF. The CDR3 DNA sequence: TGTGCCAGCGGCTTCCGGGACAGGTACTCTGGAAACACCATATATTTT. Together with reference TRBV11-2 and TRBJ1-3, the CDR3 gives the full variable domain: EAGVAQSPRYKIIEKRQSVAFWCNPISGHATLYWYQQILGQGPKLLIQFQNNGVVDDSQLPKDRFSAERLKGVDSTLKIQPAKLEDSAVYLCASGFRDRYSGNTIYFGEGSWLTVV.

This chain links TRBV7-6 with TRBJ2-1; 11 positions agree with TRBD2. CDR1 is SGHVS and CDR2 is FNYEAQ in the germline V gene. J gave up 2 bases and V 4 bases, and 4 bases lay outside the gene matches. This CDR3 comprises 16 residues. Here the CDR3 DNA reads TGTGCCAGCAGCTCGGGACTAGCGGCTACCTACAATGAGCAGTTCTTC. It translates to CASSSGLAATYNEQFF.